These 10 T cell receptor beta chains originate from one sample sequenced in a study of metastatic and nonmetastatic thyroid tumors. Every patient underwent thyroid surgery untreated. TCRdb ran MiXCR on the PCR reads. The table has tens of thousands of clones, 10% to 15% seen once. Sequencing was carried out using blood. The source of these receptors is a female donor with papillary thyroid cancer or a benign thyroid nodule (not recorded which). Some clones in this sample may be carry-over from other donors' samples.

There are many counts of this clone. Additional DNA sequences in this sample encode the identical CDR3. V and J are TRBV5-6 and TRBJ1-5, with D hard to call. V was cut by 4 bases and J by 0 bases, with 14 bases left in between. Germline CDR1 SGHDT, CDR2 YYEEEE. CDR3 length: 16 residues. The CDR3 loop is CASSGNGAYSNQPQHF. CDR3 DNA sequence: TGTGCCAGCAGCGGCAACGGTGCCTATAGCAATCAGCCCCAGCATTTT.

This clone was seen many times. The rearrangement links TRBV13 to TRBJ2-7, with 7 bases fitting TRBD2. J gave up 5 bases and V 5 bases, and 9 bases lay outside the gene matches. In germline, CDR1 is PRHDT, CDR2 FYEKMQ (reference sequence). The CDR3 contains 14 residues. The CDR3 sequence: CASSPRTSLNEQYF. CDR3 DNA: TGTGCCAGCAGCCCCCGGACTAGTTTAAACGAGCAGTACTTC. Variable domain in full (rest from reference TRBV13 and TRBJ2-7): AAGVIQSPRHLIKEKRETATLKCYPIPRHDTVYWYQQGPGQDPQFLISFYEKMQSDKGSIPDRFSAQQFSDYHSELNMSSLELGDSALYFCASSPRTSLNEQYFGPGTRLTVT.

By share of the sample, this clone is medium-sized. This chain links TRBV6-2 or TRBV6-3 with TRBJ2-1, with 8 bases aligning to TRBD2. The V and J ends lost 0 bases and 8 bases, in that order; junction bases with no gene match: 15. Germline loops: CDR1 MNHEY, CDR2 SVGEGT. The CDR3 sequence is 18 residues long. The CDR3 is CASSYSIGGGTSPDEQFF. CDR3 coding DNA: TGTGCCAGCAGTTACTCGATCGGGGGGGGGACGTCACCCGATGAGCAGTTCTTC.

This clone was seen at least ten times. The rearrangement links TRBV29-1 to TRBJ1-1; 8 nucleotides align to TRBD1. The J segment lost 5 bases and the V segment lost 5 bases, leaving 4 bases of the junction unmatched. Looked up from germline, CDR1 is SQVTM and CDR2 is ANQGSEA. This CDR3 has 12 residues. DNA of the CDR3: TGCAGCGTTTACAGGGGGAGGACTGAAGCTTTCTTT. It codes for CSVYRGRTEAFF.

This clone was recorded many times. The genes are TRBV13 and TRBJ1-1, with unresolved D. This CDR3 region has 14 residues. Looked up from germline, CDR1 is PRHDT and CDR2 is FYEKMQ (reference sequence). V lost 3 bases and J lost 0, with 8 bases in between. The CDR3 protein is CASSLQGLNTEAFF. For the CDR3, the DNA is TGTGCCAGCAGCTTGCAAGGGTTGAACACTGAAGCTTTCTTT.

In this sample, this clone turned up many times. The rearrangement joins TRBV29-1 to TRBJ1-1; TRBD1 aligns across 10 bases. The CDR3 spans 15 residues. V trimming: 4 bases; J trimming: 5 bases; junction bases outside the gene matches: 10. Looked up from germline, CDR1 is SQVTM and CDR2 is ANQGSEA. The chain's CDR3 is CSVAHLDRGLTEAFF. The CDR3 DNA follows: TGCAGCGTTGCCCATCTTGACAGGGGGCTTACTGAAGCTTTCTTT.

Ten or more counts support this clone. The chain has TRBV11-2 and TRBJ1-4; D is perhaps TRBD1 (6 bases). Trimming pared 5 bases from V and 6 bases from J, leaving 16 bases between. The germline V gene encodes CDR1 SGHAT and CDR2 FQNNGV. The CDR3 spans 15 residues. The CDR3 region has the DNA TGTGCCAGCAGCCCTGGGGGGGGCTTTGATGAAAAACTGTTTTTT. Protein product: CASSPGGGFDEKLFF.

With regard to this clone: A much larger clone sits a single nucleotide away, making a read error possible. This chain joins TRBV15 and TRBJ1-3, with TRBD1 as a possible D gene (5 bases). The V end was cut by 7 bases, the J end by 3 bases, with 16 bases between. This CDR3 is built from 15 residues. Germline V gene data show CDR1 as LNHNV and CDR2 as YYDKDF (reference sequence). CDR3 loop: CATTPVRVHGNTIYF. CDR3 sequence (DNA): TGTGCCACCACCCCGGTCAGGGTGCATGGAAACACCATATATTTT.

At least ten counts were recorded for this clone. V usage is TRBV10-3 and J usage is TRBJ1-1, with TRBD1 as a possible D gene (6 bases). CDR3 length equals 15 residues. The V end was cut by 0 bases, the J end by 4 bases, with 12 bases between. Germline V gene data show CDR1 as ENHRY and CDR2 as SYGVKD. As DNA, the CDR3 is TGTGCCATCAGTGAGTCCTGGACAGTTACCACTGAAGCTTTCTTT. Protein sequence: CAISESWTVTTEAFF.

Relative to its sample, this clone is medium-sized. The CDR3 DNA reads as TGTGCCAGCAGCTCCGGGGGGCACACTGAAGCTTTCTTT. Translation gives CASSSGGHTEAFF. The chain couples TRBV12-3 or TRBV12-4 to TRBJ1-1; maybe TRBD1 (6 bases). Between the trimmed V and J ends, which lost 6 bases and 3 bases, there was a span of 11 bases. The CDR3 spans 13 residues.